The clone carrying this TCR beta chain was seen only a few times. No antigen is known for it. The sample comes from a study of regulatory T cells in long-lasting Graves disease. General study points: It is possible that accuracy was reduced by the small size of the sample.

Combining iRepertoire HTBI primers with Arm-PCR of CDR3 regions, the authors built TCR beta libraries. As processed by the authors: Across samples, more than 55 TRBV and about 15 TRBJ segments were found. From the multiplex PCR reads, TCRdb called clonotypes with MiXCR, one entry per CDR3 protein. TCRdb's processing, not the authors' own work, is the source of the V and J calls. The profile shows fewer than 550,000 distinct CDR3 sequences, 20% to 25% of them singletons. Sample time point: persistent/refractory GD, antithyroid drugs over 5 years with positive TRAb. TCR sequences were obtained from RNA taken from PBMCs. As collected, the peripheral blood samples measured 7.5 to 10 milliliters each and went into EDTA tubes. The source material was peripheral blood mononuclear cells (PBMCs), sampled when the disease was refractory, from a patient treated with antithyroid drugs. This clonotype originated in a female donor with Graves disease.

CDR3 nucleotide sequence: TGTGCCAGCAGCGTCGACACCTACTCTGGGGACACCATATATTTT. Its protein is CASSVDTYSGDTIYF. V and J are TRBV9 and TRBJ1-3; D is uncertain. This CDR3 has 15 amino acids. V lost 2 bases and J lost 8, with 17 bases in between. The germline gives CDR1 SGDLS, CDR2 YYNGEE. The entire variable domain, with the rest obtained from reference TRBV9 and TRBJ1-3, is as follows: DSGVTQTPKHLITATGQRVTLRCSPRSGDLSVYWYQQSLDQGLQFLIQYYNGEERAKGNILERFSAQQFPDLHSELNLSSLELGDSALYFCASSVDTYSGDTIYFGEGSWLTVV.